Sequencing of this TCR beta chain was carried out in a study of blood T cells in healthy people across ages. This clonotype has a count of ten or more. A second about 6 to 12 cycle PCR used barcoded and J-beta primers. TCRdb reprocessed the 5' RACE reads via MiXCR and lists one record per CDR3 protein. The data show more than 800,000 distinct CDR3 sequences, about 28% seen once. Source material: blood. This receptor was obtained from a woman of 80 years or more in good health.

DNA for the CDR3: TGTGCCAGCGGGGGATGGACGTACCAAGAGACCCAGTACTTC. Protein sequence: CASGGWTYQETQYF. The chain uses TRBV6-5 and TRBJ2-5; D is possibly TRBD1 or TRBD2 (5 bases each). Germline CDR1 is MNHEY and CDR2 is SVGAGI. This CDR3 has 14 amino acids. With 8 bases removed from V and 0 bases from J, the gap between germline ends came to 13 bases.